This TCR beta chain originates from a study of cytomegalovirus exposure and HLA in healthy donors. Profiling relied on immunoSEQ multiplex PCR, and the TCRdb table lists in-frame clones only, not all of them. The sample lists about 130,000 clones, roughly nine tenths occurring once. Turning to this clone: Its antigen is undetermined.

V was clipped by 3 bases and J by 5 bases; unmatched bases: 6. In germline, CDR1 is GTSNPN, CDR2 SVGIG (reference sequence). This CDR3 region has 13 residues. Points from the study as a whole: According to a subsequent analysis, TCR clusters identified in the first cohort showed a tendency to co-occur across the 100 to 150 validation repertoires.

The sequenced material came from PBMCs. The sequence was collected from a woman aged 18-29 years in good health and CMV-seronegative. The chain couples TRBV30 to TRBJ2-7; 8 nucleotides line up with TRBD1. The CDR3 loop reads CAWRQGGINEQYF. The CDR3 DNA reads TGTGCCTGGAGACAGGGGGGTATAAACGAGCAGTACTTC.